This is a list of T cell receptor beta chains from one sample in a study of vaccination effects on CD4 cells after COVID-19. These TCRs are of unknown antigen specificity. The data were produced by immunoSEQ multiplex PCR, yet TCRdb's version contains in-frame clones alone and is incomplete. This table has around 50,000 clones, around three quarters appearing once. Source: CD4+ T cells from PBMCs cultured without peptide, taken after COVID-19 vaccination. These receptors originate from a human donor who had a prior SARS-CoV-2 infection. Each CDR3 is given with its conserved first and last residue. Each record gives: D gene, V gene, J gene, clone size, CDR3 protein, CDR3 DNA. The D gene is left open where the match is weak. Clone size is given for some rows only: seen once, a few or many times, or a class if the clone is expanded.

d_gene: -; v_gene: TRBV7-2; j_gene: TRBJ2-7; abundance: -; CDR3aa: CASSRRAYEQYF; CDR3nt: TGTGCCAGCAGCCGGAGGGCCTACGAGCAGTACTTC
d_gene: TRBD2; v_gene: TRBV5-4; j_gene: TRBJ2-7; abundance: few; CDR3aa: CASSLGLAGVLPPYEQYF; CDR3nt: TGTGCCAGCAGCTTGGGACTAGCGGGGGTCTTGCCACCCTACGAGCAGTACTTC
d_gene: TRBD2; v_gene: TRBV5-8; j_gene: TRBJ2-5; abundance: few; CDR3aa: CASSPGTSGVGAETQYF; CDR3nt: TGTGCCAGCAGCCCCGGGACTAGTGGGGTTGGGGCCGAGACCCAGTACTTC
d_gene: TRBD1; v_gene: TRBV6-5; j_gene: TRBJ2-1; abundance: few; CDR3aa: CASSNHGVGTGEQFF; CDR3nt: TGTGCCAGCAGTAACCACGGGGTCGGGACAGGTGAGCAGTTCTTC
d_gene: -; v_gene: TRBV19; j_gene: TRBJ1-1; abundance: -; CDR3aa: CASSIPGQNTEAFF; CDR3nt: TGTGCCAGTAGTATTCCGGGACAGAACACTGAAGCTTTCTTT
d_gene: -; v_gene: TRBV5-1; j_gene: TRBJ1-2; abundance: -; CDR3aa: CASSLNGPFGGYTF; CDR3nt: TGCGCCAGCAGCCTGAACGGACCTTTCGGGGGCTACACCTTC
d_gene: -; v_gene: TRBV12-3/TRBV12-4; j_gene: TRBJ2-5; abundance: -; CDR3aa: CASSFGLQETQYF; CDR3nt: TGTGCCAGCAGTTTCGGACTGCAAGAGACCCAGTACTTC
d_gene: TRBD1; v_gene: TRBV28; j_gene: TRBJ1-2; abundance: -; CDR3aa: CASSFGDRGYGGYTF; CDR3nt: TGTGCCAGCAGTTTTGGTGACAGGGGCTATGGAGGCTACACCTTC
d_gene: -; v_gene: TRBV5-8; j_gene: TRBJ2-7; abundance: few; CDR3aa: CASSLSGHPLDEQYF; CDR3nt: TGTGCCAGCAGCTTATCGGGGCACCCGTTGGACGAGCAGTACTTC
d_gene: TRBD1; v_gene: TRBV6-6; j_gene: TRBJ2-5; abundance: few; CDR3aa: CASRQGWGFQETQYF; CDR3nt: TGTGCCAGCAGACAGGGGTGGGGGTTCCAAGAGACCCAGTACTTC
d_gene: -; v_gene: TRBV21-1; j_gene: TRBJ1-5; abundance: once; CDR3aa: CASSIPGTGGQPQHF; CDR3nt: TGTGCCAGCAGCATCCCTGGGACAGGGGGTCAGCCCCAGCATTTT
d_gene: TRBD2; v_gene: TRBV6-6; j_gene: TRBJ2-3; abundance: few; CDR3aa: CASSSKRVAGGVFTDTQYF; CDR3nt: TGTGCCAGCAGCTCCAAGAGGGTAGCGGGGGGCGTGTTCACAGATACGCAGTATTTT
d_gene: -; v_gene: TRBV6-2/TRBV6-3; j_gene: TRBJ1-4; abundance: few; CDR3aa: CASSWGSGKLFF; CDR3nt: TGTGCCAGCAGCTGGGGGTCGGGGAAACTGTTTTTT
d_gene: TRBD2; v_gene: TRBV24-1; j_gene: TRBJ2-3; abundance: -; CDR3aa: CATSDPSGGAHTQYF; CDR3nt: TGTGCCACCAGTGATCCCAGCGGGGGGGCGCATACGCAGTATTTT
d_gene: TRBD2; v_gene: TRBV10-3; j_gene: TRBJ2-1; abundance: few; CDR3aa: CAINCLEDPLAGCLGNEQFF; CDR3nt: TGTGCCATCAACTGCCTAGAGGACCCCCTAGCGGGGTGTCTGGGCAATGAGCAGTTCTTC
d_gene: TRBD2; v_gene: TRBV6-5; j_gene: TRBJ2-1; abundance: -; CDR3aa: CASSYGLAGSNEQFF; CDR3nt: TGTGCCAGCAGTTATGGGCTAGCGGGGTCCAATGAGCAGTTCTTC
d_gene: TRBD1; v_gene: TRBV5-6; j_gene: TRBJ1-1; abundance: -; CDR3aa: CASSSPGQGMNTEAFF; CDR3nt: TGTGCCAGCAGCTCGCCGGGACAGGGGATGAACACTGAAGCTTTCTTT
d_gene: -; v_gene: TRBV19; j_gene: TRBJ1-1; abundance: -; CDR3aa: CASSIAGTQVAFF; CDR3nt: TGTGCCAGTAGTATAGCAGGGACTCAGGTGGCTTTCTTT
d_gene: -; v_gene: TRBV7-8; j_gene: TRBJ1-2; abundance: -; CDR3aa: CASSLGIAGFYGYTF; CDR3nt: TGTGCCAGCAGCTTAGGTATTGCGGGATTCTATGGCTACACCTTC
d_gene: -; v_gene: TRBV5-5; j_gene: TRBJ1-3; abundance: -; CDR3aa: CASSRGDNSGNTIYF; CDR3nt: TGTGCCAGCTCACGAGGGGACAACTCTGGAAACACCATATATTTT
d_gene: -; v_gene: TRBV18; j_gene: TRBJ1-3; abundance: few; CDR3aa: CASSPPGRGSGNTIYF; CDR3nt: TGTGCCAGCTCACCACCGGGACGGGGCTCTGGAAACACCATATATTTT
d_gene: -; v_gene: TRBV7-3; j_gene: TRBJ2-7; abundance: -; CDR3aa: CASSSGPYYEQYF; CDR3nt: TGTGCCAGCAGCTCAGGACCGTACTACGAGCAGTACTTC
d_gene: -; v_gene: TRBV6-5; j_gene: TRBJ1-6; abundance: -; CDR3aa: CASSYSAEGTNSPLHF; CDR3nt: TGTGCCAGCAGTTACTCGGCAGAGGGTACGAATTCACCCCTCCACTTT
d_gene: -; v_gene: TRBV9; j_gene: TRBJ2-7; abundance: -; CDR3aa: CASSSSMSYEQYF; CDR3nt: TGTGCCAGCAGCTCCTCAATGTCCTACGAGCAGTACTTC
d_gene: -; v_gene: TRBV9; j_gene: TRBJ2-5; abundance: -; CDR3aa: CASSAEGGRETQYF; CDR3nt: TGTGCCAGCAGCGCCGAAGGGGGGCGAGAGACCCAGTACTTC
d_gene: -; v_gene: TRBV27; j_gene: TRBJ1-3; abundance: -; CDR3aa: CASSSHSSGNTIYF; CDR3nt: TGTGCCAGCAGTTCACACAGCTCTGGAAACACCATATATTTT
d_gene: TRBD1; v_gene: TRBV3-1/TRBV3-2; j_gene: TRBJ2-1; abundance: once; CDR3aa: CASSRDSQQGQFF; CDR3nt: TGTGCCAGCAGCCGGGACAGTCAACAGGGGCAGTTCTTC
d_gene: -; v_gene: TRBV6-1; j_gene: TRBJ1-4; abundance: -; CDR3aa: CASSEGDHNEKLFF; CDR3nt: TGTGCCAGCAGTGAAGGGGATCATAATGAAAAACTGTTTTTT
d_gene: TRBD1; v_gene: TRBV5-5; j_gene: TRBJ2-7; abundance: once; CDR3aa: CASSFRDRVFYEQYF; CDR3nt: TGTGCCAGCAGCTTCCGGGACAGGGTCTTCTACGAGCAGTACTTC
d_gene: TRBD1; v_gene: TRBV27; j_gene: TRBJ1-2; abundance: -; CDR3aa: CASSLLYRSRQGFNYGYTF; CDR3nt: TGTGCCAGCAGTTTATTGTATAGAAGCCGACAGGGATTTAACTATGGCTACACCTTC
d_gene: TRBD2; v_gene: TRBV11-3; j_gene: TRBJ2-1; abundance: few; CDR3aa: CASSPKRESSYNEQFF; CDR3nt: TGTGCCAGCAGCCCAAAGCGGGAGAGCTCCTACAATGAGCAGTTCTTC
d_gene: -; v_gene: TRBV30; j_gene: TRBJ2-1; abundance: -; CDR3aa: CAWSADSYNEQFF; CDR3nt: TGTGCCTGGTCGGCGGATTCCTACAATGAGCAGTTCTTC
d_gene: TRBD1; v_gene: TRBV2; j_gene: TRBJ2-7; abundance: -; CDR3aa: CASIPDRGRGEQYF; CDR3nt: TGTGCCAGCATTCCGGACAGGGGGCGCGGCGAGCAGTACTTC
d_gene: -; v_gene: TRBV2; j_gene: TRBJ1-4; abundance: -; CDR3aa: CASSPGLKLFF; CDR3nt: TGTGCCAGCAGTCCAGGGTTGAAACTGTTTTTT
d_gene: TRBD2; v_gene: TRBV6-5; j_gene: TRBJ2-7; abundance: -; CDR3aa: CASRGSGRVYEQYF; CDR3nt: TGTGCCAGCAGAGGTAGCGGGAGAGTCTACGAGCAGTACTTC
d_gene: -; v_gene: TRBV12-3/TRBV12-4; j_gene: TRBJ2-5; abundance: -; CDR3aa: CASSLSQSETQYF; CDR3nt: TGTGCCAGCAGTTTATCTCAGAGTGAGACCCAGTACTTC
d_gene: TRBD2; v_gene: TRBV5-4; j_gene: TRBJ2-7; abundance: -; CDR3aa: CASSLDPAGGQGEQYF; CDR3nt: TGTGCCAGCAGCTTGGATCCAGCGGGAGGGCAGGGCGAGCAGTACTTC
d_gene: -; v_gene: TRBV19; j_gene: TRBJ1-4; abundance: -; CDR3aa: CASSRQTATNEKLFF; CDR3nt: TGTGCCAGTAGTAGGCAGACTGCAACTAATGAAAAACTGTTTTTT
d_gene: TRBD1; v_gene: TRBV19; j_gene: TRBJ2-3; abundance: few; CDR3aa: CASSWDRGDTQYF; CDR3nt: TGTGCCAGTAGCTGGGACAGGGGAGATACGCAGTATTTT
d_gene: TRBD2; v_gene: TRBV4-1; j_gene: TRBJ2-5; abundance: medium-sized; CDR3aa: CASSQGLAEYQETQYF; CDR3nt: TGCGCCAGCAGCCAAGGACTAGCGGAGTACCAAGAGACCCAGTACTTC
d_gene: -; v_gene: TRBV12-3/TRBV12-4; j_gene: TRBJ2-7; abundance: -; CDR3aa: CASRRGRTYEQYF; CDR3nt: TGTGCCAGCAGAAGGGGACGGACCTACGAGCAGTACTTC
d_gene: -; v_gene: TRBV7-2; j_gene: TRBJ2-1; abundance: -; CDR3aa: CASSLVGDLYNEQFF; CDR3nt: TGTGCCAGCAGCTTAGTTGGAGACTTGTACAATGAGCAGTTCTTC
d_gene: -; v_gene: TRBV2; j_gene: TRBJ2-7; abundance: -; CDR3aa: CASGDYEQYF; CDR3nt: TGTGCCAGCGGCGACTACGAGCAGTACTTC
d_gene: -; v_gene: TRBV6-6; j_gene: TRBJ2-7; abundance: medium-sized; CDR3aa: CASSYGGTDNYEQYF; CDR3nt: TGTGCCAGCAGTTACGGGGGGACGGACAACTACGAGCAGTACTTC
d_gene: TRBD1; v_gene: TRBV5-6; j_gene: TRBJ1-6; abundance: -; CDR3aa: CASSLDARRGPGTNSPLHF; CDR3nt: TGTGCCAGCAGCTTAGACGCTAGGAGGGGGCCAGGGACTAATTCACCCCTCCACTTT
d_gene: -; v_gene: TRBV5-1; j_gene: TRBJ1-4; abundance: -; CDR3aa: CASSFGVPTNEKLFF; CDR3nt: TGCGCCAGCAGCTTCGGAGTTCCAACTAATGAAAAACTGTTTTTT
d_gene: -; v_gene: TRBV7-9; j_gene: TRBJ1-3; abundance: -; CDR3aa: CASSLNSGSGNTIYF; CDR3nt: TGTGCCAGCAGCTTAAATTCGGGCTCTGGAAACACCATATATTTT
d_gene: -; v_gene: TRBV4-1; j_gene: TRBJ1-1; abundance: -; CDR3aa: CASSQVGYREAFF; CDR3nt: TGCGCCAGCAGCCAAGTTGGGTACCGTGAAGCTTTCTTT
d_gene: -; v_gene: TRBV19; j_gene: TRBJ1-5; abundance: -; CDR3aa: CASSMDINQPQHF; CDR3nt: TGTGCCAGTAGTATGGACATCAATCAGCCCCAGCATTTT
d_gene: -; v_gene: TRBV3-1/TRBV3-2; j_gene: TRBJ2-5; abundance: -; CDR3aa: CASSQDLGLLAGTQYF; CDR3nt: TGTGCCAGCAGCCAAGATCTGGGACTCCTTGCGGGGACCCAGTACTTC
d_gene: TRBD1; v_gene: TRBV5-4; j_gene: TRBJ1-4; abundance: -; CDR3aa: CASSSAPDRGREKLFF; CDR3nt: TGTGCCAGCAGCTCGGCGCCGGACAGGGGGCGTGAAAAACTGTTTTTT
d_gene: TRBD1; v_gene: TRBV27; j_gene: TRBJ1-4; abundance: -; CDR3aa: CASSSLVAGGFGEKLFF; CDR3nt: TGTGCCAGCAGTTCTCTTGTGGCAGGGGGATTCGGCGAAAAACTGTTTTTT
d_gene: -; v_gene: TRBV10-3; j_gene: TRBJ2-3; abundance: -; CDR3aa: CAIAAWGSTDTQYF; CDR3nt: TGTGCCATCGCTGCGTGGGGGAGCACAGATACGCAGTATTTT